This T cell receptor beta chain was identified in a study of PD-L1 blockade in urothelial cancer. Profiled with immunoSEQ multiplex PCR; TCRdb holds only in-frame clones, not every one. The repertoire has tens of thousands of clones, 90% of them found once; the top ten carry 1.5% to 2%. Time point meaning: pretreatment peripheral blood. V was clipped by 7 bases and J by 6 bases, with 18 bases between them. The CDR3 extends over 14 amino acids. The germline V gene encodes CDR1 MNHEY and CDR2 SMNVEV (reference sequence). The chain couples TRBV27 to TRBJ1-2; tentative D call: TRBD1 (6 bases). Sequencing used PBMCs, obtained around atezolizumab (anti-PD-L1) treatment. The source is a man in his sixties with urothelial cancer. This CDR3 reads CASKALGGGHGYTF. In DNA form, the CDR3 reads TGTGCCAGCAAGGCCCTCGGGGGGGGCCATGGCTACACCTTC.